A selection of T cell receptor beta chains follows, all from one sample in a study of blood T cells in healthy people across ages. Using its own MiXCR run on the 5' RACE reads, TCRdb lists one record per CDR3 protein. This sample yields approximately 1,100,000 distinct CDR3 sequences, of which 40% to 55% are seen a single time; approximately 17% belongs to the top ten. Specimen: blood. The receptors here all came from a woman in her fifties or sixties in good health. CDR3s include the opening cysteine and the closing phenylalanine or tryptophan. D genes are given only for firm matches. Clone size is given for some rows only: seen once, a few or many times, or a class if the clone is expanded.

J gene: TRBJ1-2
D gene: -
clone size: -
V gene: TRBV5-1
CDR3 protein: CASSAVGPQQGNYGYTF
CDR3 DNA: TGCGCCAGCAGCGCGGTTGGCCCACAACAGGGTAACTATGGCTACACCTTC

J gene: TRBJ2-7
D gene: TRBD1
clone size: -
V gene: TRBV23-1
CDR3 protein: CASSQRSGQGEQYF
CDR3 DNA: TGCGCCAGCAGTCAAAGATCAGGACAGGGCGAGCAGTACTTC

J gene: TRBJ2-4
D gene: -
clone size: -
V gene: TRBV20-1
CDR3 protein: CSARDGPGDNEQYF
CDR3 DNA: TGCAGTGCTAGAGACGGGCCAGGGGACAATGAGCAGTACTTC

J gene: TRBJ2-5
D gene: TRBD1
clone size: -
V gene: TRBV12-3/TRBV12-4
CDR3 protein: CASSSAGTGLRETQYF
CDR3 DNA: TGTGCCAGCAGTTCCGCCGGGACAGGGCTAAGAGAGACCCAGTACTTC

J gene: TRBJ2-5
D gene: -
clone size: -
V gene: TRBV9
CDR3 protein: CASSVGGRVGETQYF
CDR3 DNA: TGTGCCAGCAGCGTAGGTGGCAGAGTTGGAGAGACCCAGTACTTC

J gene: TRBJ1-1
D gene: -
clone size: -
V gene: TRBV7-3
CDR3 protein: CASSLIGGGMNTEAFF
CDR3 DNA: TGTGCCAGCAGCTTAATAGGGGGAGGGATGAACACTGAAGCTTTCTTT

J gene: TRBJ2-5
D gene: -
clone size: few
V gene: TRBV29-1
CDR3 protein: CSGSRDQYF
CDR3 DNA: TGCAGCGGGTCCAGGGACCAGTACTTC

J gene: TRBJ2-1
D gene: TRBD2
clone size: -
V gene: TRBV7-9
CDR3 protein: CASSLGALAGVDNEQFF
CDR3 DNA: TGTGCCAGCAGCTTAGGGGCTCTAGCGGGAGTAGACAATGAGCAGTTCTTC

J gene: TRBJ1-5
D gene: TRBD1
clone size: few
V gene: TRBV20-1
CDR3 protein: CSASPGGNIQPQHF
CDR3 DNA: TGCAGTGCTAGCCCAGGGGGAAATATTCAGCCCCAGCATTTT

J gene: TRBJ2-5
D gene: -
clone size: few
V gene: TRBV9
CDR3 protein: CASSAGSGQETQYF
CDR3 DNA: TGTGCCAGCAGCGCGGGTAGTGGCCAAGAGACCCAGTACTTC

J gene: TRBJ2-3
D gene: TRBD1
clone size: -
V gene: TRBV18
CDR3 protein: CASSPTGVTDTQYF
CDR3 DNA: TGTGCCAGCTCACCGACAGGGGTGACAGATACGCAGTATTTT

J gene: TRBJ2-1
D gene: -
clone size: once
V gene: TRBV29-1
CDR3 protein: CSVYPSGFTSYNEQFF
CDR3 DNA: TGCAGCGTCTACCCTTCAGGGTTCACAAGTTACAATGAGCAGTTCTTC

J gene: TRBJ2-3
D gene: -
clone size: -
V gene: TRBV15
CDR3 protein: CATSRDKHTQYF
CDR3 DNA: TGTGCCACCAGCAGAGATAAGCATACGCAGTATTTT

J gene: TRBJ2-5
D gene: -
clone size: few
V gene: TRBV3-1
CDR3 protein: CASRTGGIQETQYF
CDR3 DNA: TGTGCCAGCAGAACAGGCGGGATTCAAGAGACCCAGTACTTC

J gene: TRBJ2-3
D gene: TRBD2
clone size: few
V gene: TRBV24-1
CDR3 protein: CATSDLRVGLAGPPPTDTQYF
CDR3 DNA: TGTGCCACCAGTGATTTGCGCGTGGGACTAGCGGGACCTCCTCCGACAGATACGCAGTATTTT

J gene: TRBJ1-2
D gene: -
clone size: once
V gene: TRBV7-3
CDR3 protein: CAGSSGFGDGYTF
CDR3 DNA: TGTGCCGGCAGCTCCGGCTTCGGCGATGGCTACACCTTC

J gene: TRBJ2-5
D gene: TRBD2
clone size: -
V gene: TRBV7-2
CDR3 protein: CASSLAGTSRYNEQYF
CDR3 DNA: TGTGCCAGCAGCTTAGCCGGGACTAGCCGGTACAATGAGCAGTACTTC

J gene: TRBJ2-3
D gene: -
clone size: many
V gene: TRBV20-1
CDR3 protein: CSAQGGEGPTDTQYF
CDR3 DNA: TGCAGTGCCCAAGGGGGTGAGGGGCCCACAGATACGCAGTATTTT

J gene: TRBJ2-4
D gene: TRBD1
clone size: -
V gene: TRBV5-1
CDR3 protein: CASSKTQGALAEQYF
CDR3 DNA: TGCGCCAGCAGCAAGACCCAGGGGGCCTTAGCGGAGCAGTACTTC

J gene: TRBJ2-5
D gene: -
clone size: -
V gene: TRBV11-2
CDR3 protein: CASTLLQGSQGTQYF
CDR3 DNA: TGTGCCAGCACCTTACTGCAGGGATCCCAAGGGACCCAGTACTTC

J gene: TRBJ2-5
D gene: -
clone size: few
V gene: TRBV11-3
CDR3 protein: CASSFGPGETQYF
CDR3 DNA: TGTGCCAGCAGCTTTGGTCCGGGTGAGACCCAGTACTTC

J gene: TRBJ2-1
D gene: -
clone size: -
V gene: TRBV7-9
CDR3 protein: CASNLNHVLFVGSTYNEQFF
CDR3 DNA: TGTGCCAGCAACCTAAATCACGTCCTTTTTGTCGGGAGCACCTACAATGAGCAGTTCTTC

J gene: TRBJ2-1
D gene: -
clone size: -
V gene: TRBV9
CDR3 protein: CASSVDGRGGLSSYNEQFF
CDR3 DNA: TGTGCCAGCAGCGTAGATGGCAGGGGGGGACTTAGCTCCTACAATGAGCAGTTCTTC

J gene: TRBJ2-7
D gene: -
clone size: few
V gene: TRBV6-6
CDR3 protein: CASSGTQKGVYEQYF
CDR3 DNA: TGTGCCAGCAGCGGGACACAGAAGGGGGTCTACGAGCAGTACTTC

J gene: TRBJ2-7
D gene: TRBD1
clone size: few
V gene: TRBV15
CDR3 protein: CATSKERGPYEQYF
CDR3 DNA: TGTGCCACCAGCAAAGAAAGGGGGCCCTACGAGCAGTACTTC

J gene: TRBJ2-3
D gene: TRBD2
clone size: few
V gene: TRBV27
CDR3 protein: CASSPLAGGSDTQYF
CDR3 DNA: TGTGCCAGCAGTCCACTAGCGGGAGGCTCAGATACGCAGTATTTT

J gene: TRBJ2-1
D gene: -
clone size: once
V gene: TRBV23-1
CDR3 protein: CASSQSPPTEEQFF
CDR3 DNA: TGCGCCAGCAGTCAATCGCCGCCGACAGAAGAGCAGTTCTTC

J gene: TRBJ2-7
D gene: -
clone size: once
V gene: TRBV29-1
CDR3 protein: CSTGTGTSEQYF
CDR3 DNA: TGCAGCACCGGAACAGGGACGAGCGAGCAGTACTTC

J gene: TRBJ2-3
D gene: -
clone size: -
V gene: TRBV7-9
CDR3 protein: CASSSRGGAEDTQYF
CDR3 DNA: TGTGCCAGCAGCTCCCGCGGTGGGGCCGAGGATACGCAGTATTTT

J gene: TRBJ2-7
D gene: TRBD1
clone size: -
V gene: TRBV10-2
CDR3 protein: CASMPGQANREQYF
CDR3 DNA: TGCGCCAGCATGCCGGGACAGGCCAATCGCGAGCAGTACTTC

J gene: TRBJ2-6
D gene: -
clone size: few
V gene: TRBV7-3
CDR3 protein: CASTRGGISSGANVLTF
CDR3 DNA: TGTGCCAGCACCAGGGGGGGTATAAGCTCTGGGGCCAACGTCCTGACTTTC